The 8 T cell receptor beta chains reported below all come from one sample, sequenced in a study of cytomegalovirus exposure and HLA in healthy donors. The PCR was carried out with 60 Vbeta primers and 13 Jbeta primers. Method: immunoSEQ multiplex PCR; TCRdb's copy keeps in-frame clones and lacks some. This sample's clone table lists fewer than 200,000 clones. Sequenced material: PBMCs. The receptors originated from an older woman in good health and CMV-seronegative.

V is TRBV11-1 and J is TRBJ2-5; TRBD1 aligns across 10 bases. Germline V gene data show CDR1 as SGHAT and CDR2 as FQDESV (reference sequence). The CDR3 is 14 amino acids. With 5 bases clipped from V and 5 bases from J, the junction kept 5 bases outside the gene matches. The chain's CDR3 is CASSRGTGAETQYF. The CDR3 nucleotides are TGTGCCAGCAGCCGAGGGACAGGGGCGGAGACCCAGTACTTC.

The chain employs TRBV4-2 and TRBJ2-3; 11 bases are a match to TRBD2. The CDR3 runs 16 residues. Germline V gene lookup returns CDR1 LGHNA and CDR2 YNFKEQ. The V gene end was trimmed by 4 bases and the J gene end by 2 bases; junction bases not matched to a gene: 5. For the CDR3, the DNA is TGTGCCAGCAGCCGCCTACTAGCGGGGGACACAGATACGCAGTATTTT. This encodes CASSRLLAGDTDTQYF.

This CDR3 reads CASSPQQAGSGNTIYF. DNA for the CDR3: TGTGCCAGCAGCCCACAACAGGCAGGCTCTGGAAACACCATATATTTT. The chain employs TRBV7-2 and TRBJ1-3; D is perhaps TRBD1 (5 bases). CDR1 and CDR2 (germline): SGHTA, FQGNSA. The CDR3 loop spans 16 amino acids. Trimming removed 5 bases at V and 0 bases at J, with 14 bases between.

V is TRBV7-9 and J is TRBJ2-3; tentative D call: TRBD2 (6 bases). V shed 8 bases and J shed 0 bases, with 12 bases lying between them. Germline V gives CDR1 SEHNR, CDR2 FQNEAQ (reference sequence). The CDR3 spans 14 residues. CDR3 loop: CASSGLSSTDTQYF. The CDR3 DNA reads TGTGCCAGCTCGGGACTCTCTAGCACAGATACGCAGTATTTT.

The chain has TRBV7-9 and TRBJ2-1, with TRBD2 matching 9 bases. V lost 5 bases to trimming and J lost 8 bases; unmatched junction nucleotides: 10. Germline V gene sequence: CDR1 SEHNR, CDR2 FQNEAQ (reference sequence). This CDR3 is 15 amino acids long. The CDR3 spells CASSLSGTSRDEQFF. DNA of the CDR3: TGTGCCAGCAGCCTCTCCGGGACTAGCAGGGATGAGCAGTTCTTC. The complete variable domain, with remaining parts taken from reference TRBV7-9 and TRBJ2-1, reads DTGVSQNPRHKITKRGQNVTFRCDPISEHNRLYWYRQTLGQGPEFLTYFQNEAQLEKSRLLSDRFSAERPKGSFSTLEIQRTEQGDSAMYLCASSLSGTSRDEQFFGPGTRLTVL.

Worth noting for this clone: The sample contains more than one DNA sequence encoding this CDR3. This chain links TRBV5-1 with TRBJ1-1; D remains unclear. CDR1 and CDR2 (germline): SGHRS, YFSETQ. V was cut by 2 bases and J by 1 base, with 9 bases left in between. This CDR3 has 14 residues. The CDR3 here is CASSLPGGNTEAFF. In DNA form, the CDR3 reads TGCGCCAGCAGCTTACCCGGAGGGAACACTGAAGCTTTCTTT. Full variable domain (rest looked up from reference TRBV5-1 and TRBJ1-1): KAGVTQTPRYLIKTRGQQVTLSCSPISGHRSVSWYQQTPGQGLQFLFEYFSETQRNKGNFPGRFSGRQFSNSRSEMNVSTLELGDSALYLCASSLPGGNTEAFFGQGTRLTVV.

The rearrangement joins TRBV6-5 to TRBJ2-1; D is uncertain. The CDR3 runs to 15 residues. V lost 6 bases, J lost 0 bases, and 12 bases lay in between. Germline lookup yields CDR1 MNHEY and CDR2 SVGAGI. In DNA form, the CDR3 reads TGTGCCAGCAGAGCGACCGGGTCCTCCTACAATGAGCAGTTCTTC. Protein sequence: CASRATGSSYNEQFF.

The chain recombines TRBV28 with TRBJ2-1; 14 bases fit TRBD2. The CDR3 sequence is 17 residues long. V lost 4 bases, J lost 6 bases, and 8 bases stayed unmatched. Germline V lookup: CDR1 MDHEN, CDR2 SYDVKM. CDR3 sequence (DNA): TGTGCCAGCAGTTCCCCGGGACTAGCGGGGGATCGCAATGAGCAGTTCTTC. This gives the protein CASSSPGLAGDRNEQFF.